The sample holds a few counts of the clone carrying this T cell receptor beta chain. The antigen remains undetermined. This sample stems from a study of T-cell reconstitution after alpha-beta-depleted transplantation in children. Study outcomes and limitations: From surviving recipient T cells and thymic progenitors came the high day-60 TCRbeta diversity observed in some patients. Several hundred rapidly expanded clones from non-depleted graft cells reportedly supplied alpha-beta T cells about two months post-transplant. Newly produced T cells mostly provided counts and TCRbeta diversity after one year, as hyperexpanded clones declined.

J was trimmed by 9 bases and V by 9 bases; bases with no gene match: 7. CDR1 is LNHNV and CDR2 is YYDKDF in the germline V gene (reference sequence). CDR3 length: 12 residues. Using unique molecular identifiers, the investigators prepared the TCRbeta library. One entry per CDR3 protein, called by TCRdb with MiXCR from the PCR reads. The sample yields about 980,000 distinct CDR3 sequences, about 31% seen once. The chain links TRBV15 to TRBJ1-3; TRBD1 matches at 8 bases. The sample in question was PBMCs, mostly from graft donor cells, obtained 360 days after TCRalphabeta/CD19-depleted stem cell transplant. This TCR was recovered from a boy in the first two years of life who had a stem cell transplant for SCID, so the T cells may come from the graft donor. The CDR3 DNA reads TGTGCCACAAGGACAGGGATCGGCACCATATATTTT. Translation gives CATRTGIGTIYF. Complete variable domain (other parts from reference TRBV15 and TRBJ1-3): DAMVIQNPRYQVTQFGKPVTLSCSQTLNHNVMYWYQQKSSQAPKLLFHYYDKDFNNEADTPDNFQSRRPNTSFCFLDIRSPGLGDTAMYLCATRTGIGTIYFGEGSWLTVV.